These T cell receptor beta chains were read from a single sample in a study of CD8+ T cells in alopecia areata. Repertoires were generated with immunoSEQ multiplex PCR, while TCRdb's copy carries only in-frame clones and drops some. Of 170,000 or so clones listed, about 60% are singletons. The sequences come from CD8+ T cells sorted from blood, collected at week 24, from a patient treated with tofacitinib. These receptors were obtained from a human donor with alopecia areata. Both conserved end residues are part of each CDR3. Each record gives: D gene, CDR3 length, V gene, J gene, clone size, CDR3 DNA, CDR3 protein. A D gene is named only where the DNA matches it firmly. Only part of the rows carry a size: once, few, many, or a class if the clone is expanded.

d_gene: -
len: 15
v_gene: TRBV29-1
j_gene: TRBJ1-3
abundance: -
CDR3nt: TGCAGCGTTGAGTTTCGGTCTTTCAGGGGAAACACCATATATTTT
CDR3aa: CSVEFRSFRGNTIYF

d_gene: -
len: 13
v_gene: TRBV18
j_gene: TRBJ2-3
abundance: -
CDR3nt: TGTGCCAGCTCACGAGTAAGGGGGGATACGCAGTATTTT
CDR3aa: CASSRVRGDTQYF

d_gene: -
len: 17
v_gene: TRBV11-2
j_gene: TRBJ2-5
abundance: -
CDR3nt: TGTGCCAGCAGCTTAAGATTCCAGGGCTCGGGGCAAGAGACCCAGTACTTC
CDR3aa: CASSLRFQGSGQETQYF

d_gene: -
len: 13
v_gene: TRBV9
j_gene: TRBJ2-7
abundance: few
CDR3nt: TGTGCCAGCAGCGTAGGGTCAGTCTACGAGCAGTACTTC
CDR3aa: CASSVGSVYEQYF

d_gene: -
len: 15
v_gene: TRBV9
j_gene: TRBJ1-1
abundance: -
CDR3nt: TGTGCCAGCAGCGTAGGGTTAGAGAGGAACACTGAAGCTTTCTTT
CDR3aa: CASSVGLERNTEAFF

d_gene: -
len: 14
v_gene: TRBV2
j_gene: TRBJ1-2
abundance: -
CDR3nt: TGTGCCAGCAGTGAGGTAGACAGCGCCTATGGCTACACCTTC
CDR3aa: CASSEVDSAYGYTF

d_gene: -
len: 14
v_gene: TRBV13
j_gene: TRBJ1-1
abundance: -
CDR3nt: TGTGCCAGCAGCTTCGGCCGAATGAACACTGAAGCTTTCTTT
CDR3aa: CASSFGRMNTEAFF

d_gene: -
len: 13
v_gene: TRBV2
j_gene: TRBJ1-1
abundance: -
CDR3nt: TGTGCCAGCAGCGAAACCCAGGGGTTTGAAGCTTTCTTT
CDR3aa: CASSETQGFEAFF

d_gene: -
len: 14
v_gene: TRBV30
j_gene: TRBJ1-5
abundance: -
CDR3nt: TGTGCCTGGAGCGGAGGGGGGGTGGGCCAGCCCCAGCATTTT
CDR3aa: CAWSGGGVGQPQHF

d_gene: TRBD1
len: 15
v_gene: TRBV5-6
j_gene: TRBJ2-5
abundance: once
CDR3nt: TGTGCCAGCAGATCAACCGGGACAGGGGTGGAGACCCAGTACTTC
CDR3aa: CASRSTGTGVETQYF

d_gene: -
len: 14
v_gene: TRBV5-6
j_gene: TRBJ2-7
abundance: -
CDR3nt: TGTGCCAGCAGCTTGGGTATTTACTCCTACGAGCAGTACTTC
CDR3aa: CASSLGIYSYEQYF

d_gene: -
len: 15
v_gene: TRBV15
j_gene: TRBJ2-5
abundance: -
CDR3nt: TGTGCCACCAGCAGAGATGGGCGGCCGAAAGAGACCCAGTACTTC
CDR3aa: CATSRDGRPKETQYF

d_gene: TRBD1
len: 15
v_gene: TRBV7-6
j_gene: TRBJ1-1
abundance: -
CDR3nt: TGTGCCAGCAGCTTACGACAGGGACCAAACACTGAAGCTTTCTTT
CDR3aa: CASSLRQGPNTEAFF

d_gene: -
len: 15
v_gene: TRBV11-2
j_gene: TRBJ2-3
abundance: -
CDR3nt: TGTGCCAGCAGCTCTCCGGGGGCCCGCACAGATACGCAGTATTTT
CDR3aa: CASSSPGARTDTQYF

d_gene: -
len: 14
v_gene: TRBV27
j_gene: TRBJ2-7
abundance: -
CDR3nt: TGTGCCAGCAGTTTTACCGCCGCTTCCTACGAGCAGTACTTC
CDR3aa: CASSFTAASYEQYF

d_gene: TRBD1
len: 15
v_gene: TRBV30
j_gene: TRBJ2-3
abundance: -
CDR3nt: TGTGCCTGGAGTGAGACAGGGGGATACACAGATACGCAGTATTTT
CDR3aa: CAWSETGGYTDTQYF

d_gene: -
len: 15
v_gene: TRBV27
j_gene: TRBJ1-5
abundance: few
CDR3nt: TGTGCCAGCTCCCCTCGGGGACCTGGCAATCAGCCCCAGCATTTT
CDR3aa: CASSPRGPGNQPQHF

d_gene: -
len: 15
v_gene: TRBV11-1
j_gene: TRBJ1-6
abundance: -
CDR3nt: TGTGCCAGCAGCTTAGAGCGTCAGGGGAATTCACCCCTCCACTTT
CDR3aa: CASSLERQGNSPLHF

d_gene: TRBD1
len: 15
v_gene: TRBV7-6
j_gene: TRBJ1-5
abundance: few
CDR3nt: TGTGCCAGCAGCTTAGGGACAGGAGGCAATCAGCCCCAGCATTTT
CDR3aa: CASSLGTGGNQPQHF

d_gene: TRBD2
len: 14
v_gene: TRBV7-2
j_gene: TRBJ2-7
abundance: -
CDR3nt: TGTGCTGTAGCGGGGGACCAAAAGCCCTACGAGCAGTACTTC
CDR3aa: CAVAGDQKPYEQYF

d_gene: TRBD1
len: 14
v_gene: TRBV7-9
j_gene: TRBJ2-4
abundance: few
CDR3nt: TGTGCCAGCAGCAATCCTGACAGGGTAAACATTCAGTACTTC
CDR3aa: CASSNPDRVNIQYF

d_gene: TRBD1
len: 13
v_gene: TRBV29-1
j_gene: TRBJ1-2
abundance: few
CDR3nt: TGCAGCGTCCCCGGACAGGGAGGATATGGCTACACCTTC
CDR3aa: CSVPGQGGYGYTF

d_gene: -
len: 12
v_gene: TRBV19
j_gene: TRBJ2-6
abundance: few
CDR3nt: TGTGCCAGCCAGTATGGGGCCAACGTCCTGACTTTC
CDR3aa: CASQYGANVLTF